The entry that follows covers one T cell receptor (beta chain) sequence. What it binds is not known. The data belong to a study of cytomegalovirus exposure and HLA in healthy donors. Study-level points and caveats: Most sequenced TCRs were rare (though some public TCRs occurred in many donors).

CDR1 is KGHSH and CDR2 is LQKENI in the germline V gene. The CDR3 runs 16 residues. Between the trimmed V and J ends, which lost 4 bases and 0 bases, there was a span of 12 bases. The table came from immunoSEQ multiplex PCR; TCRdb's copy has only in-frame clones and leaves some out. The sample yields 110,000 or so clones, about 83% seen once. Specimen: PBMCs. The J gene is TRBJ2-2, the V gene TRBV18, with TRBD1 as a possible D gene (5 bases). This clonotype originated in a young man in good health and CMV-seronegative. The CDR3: CASSRPAGSNTGELFF. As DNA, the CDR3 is TGTGCCAGCTCACGCCCAGCAGGGTCGAACACCGGGGAGCTGTTTTTT.